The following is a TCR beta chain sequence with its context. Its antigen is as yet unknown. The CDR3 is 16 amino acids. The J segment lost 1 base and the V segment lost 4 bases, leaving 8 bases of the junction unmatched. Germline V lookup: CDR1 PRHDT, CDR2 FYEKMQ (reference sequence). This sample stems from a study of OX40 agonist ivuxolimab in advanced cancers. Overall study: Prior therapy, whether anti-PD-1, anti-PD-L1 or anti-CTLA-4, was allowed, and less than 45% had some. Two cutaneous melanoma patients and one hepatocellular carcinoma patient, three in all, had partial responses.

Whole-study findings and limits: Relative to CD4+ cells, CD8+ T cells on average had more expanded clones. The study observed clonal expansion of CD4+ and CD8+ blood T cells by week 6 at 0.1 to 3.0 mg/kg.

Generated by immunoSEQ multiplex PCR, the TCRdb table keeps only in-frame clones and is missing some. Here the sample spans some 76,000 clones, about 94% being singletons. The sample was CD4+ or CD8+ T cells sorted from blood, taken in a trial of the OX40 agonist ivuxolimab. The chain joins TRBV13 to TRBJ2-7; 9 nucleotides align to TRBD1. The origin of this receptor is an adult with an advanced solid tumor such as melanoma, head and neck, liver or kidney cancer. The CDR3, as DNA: TGTGCCAGCAGCTCCTACAGGGGGCGAACGTCCTACGAGCAGTACTTC. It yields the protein CASSSYRGRTSYEQYF.